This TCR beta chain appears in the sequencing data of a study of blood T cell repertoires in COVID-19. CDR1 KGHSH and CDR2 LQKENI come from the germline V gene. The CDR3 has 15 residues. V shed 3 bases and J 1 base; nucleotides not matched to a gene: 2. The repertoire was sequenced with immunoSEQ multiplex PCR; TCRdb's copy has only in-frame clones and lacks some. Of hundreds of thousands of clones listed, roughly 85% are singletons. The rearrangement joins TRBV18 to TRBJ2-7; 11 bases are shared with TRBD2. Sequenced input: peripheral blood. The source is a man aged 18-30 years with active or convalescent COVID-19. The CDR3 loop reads CASSPPSGRSYEQYF. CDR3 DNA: TGTGCCAGCTCACCCCCTAGCGGGAGGTCCTACGAGCAGTACTTC.